The present entry profiles one T cell receptor (beta chain) with its context. Antigen specificity is unknown. This table comes from immunoSEQ multiplex PCR, and its TCRdb copy is limited to in-frame clones, with some not included. The sample carries fewer than 200,000 clones, approximately 94% recorded once. Between the trimmed V and J ends, which lost 4 bases and 5 bases, there was a span of 9 bases. The CDR3 consists of 12 residues. Germline CDR1 and CDR2: SGHRS and YFSETQ. This sample was taken from a study of T cell responses to AZD1222 COVID-19 vaccine. Broader study findings: Close to half of all spike-specific TCRs reportedly target regions of the variants that are unmutated. In a largely white British group with more females than males, clonal diversity was possibly underestimated. Following two doses of AZD1222, Spike-specific TCR breadth and depth rose. Spike as a whole was targeted by vaccine-associated CD4 TCRs, dominant at 160-218 and 743-854.

The input for sequencing was peripheral blood, taken 28 days after the second AZD1222 dose. This rearrangement joins TRBV5-1 to TRBJ1-1, with D hard to call. The clonotype comes from an adult who received the AZD1222 COVID-19 vaccine. The CDR3 DNA follows: TGCGCCAGCAGCCCCGATTCGACTGAAGCTTTCTTT. Amino acid sequence: CASSPDSTEAFF.